A selection of T cell receptor beta chains follows, all from one sample in a study of T cell clones after liver transplantation. TCRdb's table, derived via immunoSEQ multiplex PCR, lists solely in-frame clones and lacks some. The profile shows 20,000 to 25,000 clones, approximately 93% of them singletons. Material: CD8+ T cells from blood, obtained less than 26 months after liver transplant. These receptors came from a human patient who received a liver transplant. A subset of T cells may come from the graft donor. Each CDR3 is given with its conserved first and last residue. The order of the fields is V gene, J gene, clone size, D gene, CDR3 protein, CDR3 DNA. A D gene is named only where the DNA matches it firmly. The listing skips clone size in some rows; elsewhere it reads once, few, many or a size class.

v_gene: TRBV15
j_gene: TRBJ2-7
abundance: once
d_gene: .
CDR3aa: CATSRGWGEGSEQYF
CDR3nt: TGTGCCACCAGCAGAGGGTGGGGTGAGGGTAGCGAGCAGTACTTC

v_gene: TRBV4-2
j_gene: TRBJ1-2
abundance: .
d_gene: .
CDR3aa: CASSQEGGENGYTF
CDR3nt: TGTGCCAGCAGCCAAGAAGGGGGTGAAAACGGCTACACCTTC

v_gene: TRBV7-9
j_gene: TRBJ2-5
abundance: .
d_gene: TRBD1
CDR3aa: CASSLADRGQETQYF
CDR3nt: TGTGCCAGCAGCTTAGCGGACAGGGGGCAAGAGACCCAGTACTTC

v_gene: TRBV18
j_gene: TRBJ2-7
abundance: .
d_gene: .
CDR3aa: CASSPETEAYEQYF
CDR3nt: TGTGCCAGCTCACCAGAGACTGAGGCCTACGAGCAGTACTTC

v_gene: TRBV19
j_gene: TRBJ1-1
abundance: medium-sized
d_gene: .
CDR3aa: CASSPGTPNTEAFF
CDR3nt: TGTGCCAGTAGCCCCGGGACCCCGAACACTGAAGCTTTCTTT

v_gene: TRBV5-6
j_gene: TRBJ1-1
abundance: .
d_gene: .
CDR3aa: CASSEGEEAFF
CDR3nt: TGTGCCAGCAGCGAAGGGGAGGAAGCTTTCTTT

v_gene: TRBV6-5
j_gene: TRBJ2-1
abundance: .
d_gene: .
CDR3aa: CASSRLEYNEQFF
CDR3nt: TGTGCCAGCAGTCGCCTGGAATACAATGAGCAGTTCTTC

v_gene: TRBV6-1
j_gene: TRBJ2-7
abundance: once
d_gene: .
CDR3aa: CASSGHRLARTYEQYF
CDR3nt: TGTGCCAGCAGTGGCCACCGGTTAGCGAGGACCTACGAGCAGTACTTC

v_gene: TRBV7-6
j_gene: TRBJ2-7
abundance: .
d_gene: .
CDR3aa: CASSLDGGQSSEQYF
CDR3nt: TGTGCCAGCAGCTTAGACGGGGGACAAAGCTCCGAGCAGTACTTC

v_gene: TRBV7-6
j_gene: TRBJ2-7
abundance: .
d_gene: TRBD2
CDR3aa: CASSLAGGEAYEQYF
CDR3nt: TGTGCCAGCAGCTTAGCGGGGGGGGAGGCCTACGAGCAGTACTTC

v_gene: TRBV18
j_gene: TRBJ2-3
abundance: .
d_gene: TRBD1
CDR3aa: CASSTRTGGTDTQYF
CDR3nt: TGTGCCAGCTCAACCCGGACAGGCGGCACAGATACGCAGTATTTT

v_gene: TRBV10-2
j_gene: TRBJ2-3
abundance: .
d_gene: TRBD2
CDR3aa: CASRDREGGVTDTQYF
CDR3nt: TGCGCCAGCAGGGACCGGGAGGGGGGGGTCACAGATACGCAGTATTTT

v_gene: TRBV5-4
j_gene: TRBJ1-1
abundance: few
d_gene: TRBD1
CDR3aa: CASSVQGLGNTEAFF
CDR3nt: TGTGCCAGCAGCGTACAGGGGTTGGGGAACACTGAAGCTTTCTTT

v_gene: TRBV5-6
j_gene: TRBJ2-3
abundance: .
d_gene: .
CDR3aa: CASSTYTDTQYF
CDR3nt: TGTGCCAGCAGCACCTACACAGATACGCAGTATTTT

v_gene: TRBV11-2
j_gene: TRBJ2-3
abundance: .
d_gene: .
CDR3aa: CASSLAVRNADTQYF
CDR3nt: TGTGCCAGCAGCCTGGCGGTAAGGAACGCAGATACGCAGTATTTT

v_gene: TRBV5-3
j_gene: TRBJ1-4
abundance: .
d_gene: TRBD1
CDR3aa: CARSSLGGQGYLPATNEKLFF
CDR3nt: TGTGCCAGAAGCTCCTTGGGGGGACAGGGGTACCTGCCGGCAACTAATGAAAAACTGTTTTTT

v_gene: TRBV11-3
j_gene: TRBJ1-3
abundance: few
d_gene: .
CDR3aa: CASSLDRLGLSWENTIYF
CDR3nt: TGTGCCAGCAGCTTAGACAGATTGGGACTCTCCTGGGAAAACACCATATATTTT

v_gene: TRBV10-3
j_gene: TRBJ2-7
abundance: .
d_gene: .
CDR3aa: CAISDVRDSLGHEQYF
CDR3nt: TGTGCCATCAGTGATGTGAGAGACTCCCTCGGCCACGAGCAGTACTTC

v_gene: TRBV7-3
j_gene: TRBJ2-6
abundance: few
d_gene: TRBD2
CDR3aa: CASSLVVAGGSGANVLTF
CDR3nt: TGTGCCAGCAGCTTAGTGGTAGCGGGAGGGTCTGGGGCCAACGTCCTGACTTTC

v_gene: TRBV5-1
j_gene: TRBJ2-7
abundance: .
d_gene: .
CDR3aa: CASSLKTAPGSEQYF
CDR3nt: TGCGCCAGCAGCTTGAAGACAGCACCGGGCTCCGAGCAGTACTTC

v_gene: TRBV10-3
j_gene: TRBJ2-7
abundance: .
d_gene: TRBD1
CDR3aa: CAISVGQGASYEQYF
CDR3nt: TGTGCCATCAGTGTCGGACAGGGGGCCTCCTACGAGCAGTACTTC

v_gene: TRBV29-1
j_gene: TRBJ2-1
abundance: .
d_gene: .
CDR3aa: CSVDGGSWNEQFF
CDR3nt: TGCAGCGTTGACGGTGGGAGTTGGAATGAGCAGTTCTTC

v_gene: TRBV11-3
j_gene: TRBJ2-1
abundance: .
d_gene: TRBD2
CDR3aa: CASSLVGSGRTDNEQFF
CDR3nt: TGTGCCAGCAGCTTAGTGGGTAGCGGGAGGACAGACAATGAGCAGTTCTTC

v_gene: TRBV10-3
j_gene: TRBJ2-7
abundance: .
d_gene: .
CDR3aa: CAISESGGQGRYEQYF
CDR3nt: TGTGCCATCAGTGAGTCAGGAGGACAAGGGAGGTACGAGCAGTACTTC

v_gene: TRBV11-2
j_gene: TRBJ1-1
abundance: .
d_gene: .
CDR3aa: CASSLEAGGTEAFF
CDR3nt: TGTGCCAGCAGCTTAGAGGCAGGTGGGACTGAAGCTTTCTTT

v_gene: TRBV5-8
j_gene: TRBJ2-1
abundance: .
d_gene: TRBD2
CDR3aa: CASSHSRTSGDERLNEQFF
CDR3nt: TGTGCCAGCAGCCATTCCCGGACTAGCGGGGATGAGCGGCTTAATGAGCAGTTCTTC

v_gene: TRBV11-1
j_gene: TRBJ2-3
abundance: .
d_gene: TRBD2
CDR3aa: CASSTTSGRTDTQYF
CDR3nt: TGTGCCAGCAGCACGACTAGCGGGAGGACAGATACGCAGTATTTT

v_gene: TRBV19
j_gene: TRBJ2-1
abundance: .
d_gene: .
CDR3aa: CASLHRGEQFF
CDR3nt: TGTGCCAGTCTTCACCGGGGTGAGCAGTTCTTC

v_gene: TRBV6-5
j_gene: TRBJ2-5
abundance: .
d_gene: TRBD1
CDR3aa: CASSSLQGSGETQYF
CDR3nt: TGTGCCAGCAGTTCCTTACAGGGGTCCGGGGAGACCCAGTACTTC

v_gene: TRBV27
j_gene: TRBJ2-3
abundance: .
d_gene: .
CDR3aa: CASRTGTDTQYF
CDR3nt: TGTGCCAGCAGGACAGGTACAGATACGCAGTATTTT

v_gene: TRBV27
j_gene: TRBJ2-1
abundance: .
d_gene: .
CDR3aa: CASSRGASEQFF
CDR3nt: TGTGCCAGCAGCCGGGGGGCCAGTGAGCAGTTCTTC

v_gene: TRBV4-1
j_gene: TRBJ1-1
abundance: .
d_gene: TRBD1
CDR3aa: CASSQELWTGYTEAFF
CDR3nt: TGCGCCAGCAGCCAAGAACTGTGGACAGGGTACACTGAAGCTTTCTTT

v_gene: TRBV7-2
j_gene: TRBJ2-5
abundance: .
d_gene: .
CDR3aa: CASSSQGYQETQYF
CDR3nt: TGTGCCAGCAGCTCACAGGGCTACCAAGAGACCCAGTACTTC

v_gene: TRBV10-3
j_gene: TRBJ2-7
abundance: .
d_gene: TRBD1
CDR3aa: CAISQPWGDRGPYEQYF
CDR3nt: TGTGCCATCAGTCAACCCTGGGGGGACAGGGGGCCCTACGAGCAGTACTTC

v_gene: TRBV4-3
j_gene: TRBJ2-3
abundance: .
d_gene: .
CDR3aa: CASSQEVDLLDTQYF
CDR3nt: TGCGCCAGCAGCCAAGAGGTAGATTTACTGGATACGCAGTATTTT